The subject of this entry is one T cell receptor beta chain. Its target is not known. The junction had 6 bases not matched to a gene; V was cut back by 8 bases and J by 5 bases. The CDR3 is 14 residues long. Per the germline V gene, CDR1 is MNHEY and CDR2 is SMNVEV (reference sequence). The data originate from a study of beta chain features in type 1 diabetes. Study-wide context: Sorted cells numbering some 110,000,000 were examined across all samples. Whole-study findings and limits: TCRB CDR3 length was moderately but significantly reduced in all four CD4+ subsets of Type 1 diabetes patients.

The investigators reverse transcribed all of the isolated RNA, so they sequenced expressed TCRB transcripts. The repertoire was sequenced with immunoSEQ multiplex PCR; TCRdb's copy has only in-frame clones and lacks some. Of around 240,000 clones listed, 9.6% are singletons. This TCR came from a woman younger than 30 in good health. The rearrangement joins TRBV27 to TRBJ2-5, with TRBD2 matching over 12 bases. The sequenced sample was naive CD4+ T cells from blood. CDR3 DNA: TGTGCCAGCCGGAGGACTAGCGGGATGGAGACCCAGTACTTC. Translated: CASRRTSGMETQYF.